Following are 26 T cell receptor beta chains from one sample sequenced in a study of CD8+ T cells in alopecia areata. Sequencing relied on a cDNA template that was reverse transcribed from extracted RNA. TCRdb's table, derived via immunoSEQ multiplex PCR, lists solely in-frame clones and lacks some. Of some 120,000 clones in the sample, approximately 53% are singletons; the top ten hold 3.5% to 5.5%. Material: CD4+ T cells sorted from blood, obtained at week 0. The receptors derive from a human donor with alopecia areata.

V usage is TRBV2 and J usage is TRBJ2-5, with no clear D. The CDR3 is 13 amino acids. V lost 2 bases and J 3 bases, leaving 7 bases between the germline ends. From germline, CDR1 is SNHLY and CDR2 FYNNEI. The CDR3 DNA reads as TGTGCCAGCAGTGAACCGAACGAAGAGACCCAGTACTTC. It yields the protein CASSEPNEETQYF. The whole variable domain, filled in from reference TRBV2 and TRBJ2-5, reads EPEVTQTPSHQVTQMGQEVILRCVPISNHLYFYWYRQILGQKVEFLVSFYNNEISEKSEIFDDQFSVERPDGSNFTLKIRSTKLEDSAMYFCASSEPNEETQYFGPGTRLLVL.

The CDR3 reads CASSPQQGSGANVLTF. The CDR3 DNA sequence: TGTGCCAGCTCACCACAACAGGGTTCTGGGGCCAACGTCCTGACTTTC. The chain links TRBV18 to TRBJ2-6; D may be TRBD1 (6 bases). V shed 1 base and J shed 1 base, with 8 bases lying between them. CDR3 length: 16 residues. Germline-derived CDR1 and CDR2 are KGHSH and LQKENI.

This sequence joins TRBV5-4 and TRBJ2-2; TRBD1 might be the D (6 bases). This CDR3 has 13 residues. Germline CDR1 is SGHNT and CDR2 is YYREEE (reference sequence). V lost 3 bases to trimming and J lost 5 bases, with 8 bases between them. The CDR3 DNA reads as TGTGCCAGCAGCTCCCAGGGGACCGGGGAGCTGTTTTTT. Translating it yields CASSSQGTGELFF.

This clone turned up a few times. The rearrangement links TRBV5-4 to TRBJ2-7; TRBD1 might be the D (5 bases). There are 13 residues in the CDR3. Germline values: CDR1 SGHNT, CDR2 YYREEE (reference sequence). V was clipped by 0 bases and J by 5 bases, with 9 bases between them. CDR3 in DNA: TGTGCCAGCAGCTTGGGATGGGGCGACGAGCAGTACTTC. It yields the protein CASSLGWGDEQYF.

This clone was counted a few times. This sequence joins TRBV7-2 and TRBJ2-5; 7 nucleotides match TRBD1. CDR1 and CDR2 from the germline V gene are SGHTA and FQGNSA. The CDR3 has 14 residues. V trimming: 7 bases; J trimming: 5 bases; junction bases outside the gene matches: 10. Here the CDR3 reads CASTVTGEGETQYF. The CDR3 nucleotides are TGTGCCAGCACCGTTACAGGGGAAGGGGAGACCCAGTACTTC.

This clone has more than one count but fewer than ten. This sequence joins TRBV30 and TRBJ2-6; TRBD2 is a possible D gene (7 bases). V gave up 0 bases and J gave up 4 bases, with 13 bases separating them. This CDR3 has 16 residues. Per germline, CDR1 GTSNPN and CDR2 SVGIG (reference sequence). CDR3 DNA sequence: TGTGCCTGGAGTGTAAGGGGGGGTACCGGGGCCAACGTCCTGACTTTC. This gives the protein CAWSVRGGTGANVLTF.

The chain combines TRBV19 with TRBJ1-2; D is perhaps TRBD1 (5 bases). CDR1 LNHDA and CDR2 SQIVND come from the germline V gene (reference sequence). Trimming shortened V by 4 bases and J by 4 bases, and 10 bases separated the two germline ends. CDR3 size: 13 residues. The CDR3 DNA follows: TGTGCCAGTAGTAGCCGGGACGGCTATGGCTACACCTTC. It specifies CASSSRDGYGYTF. The full variable domain, rest sourced from reference TRBV19 and TRBJ1-2, is DGGITQSPKYLFRKEGQNVTLSCEQNLNHDAMYWYRQDPGQGLRLIYYSQIVNDFQKGDIAEGYSVSREKKESFPLTVTSAQKNPTAFYLCASSSRDGYGYTFGSGTRLTVV.

V is TRBV6-5 and J is TRBJ2-3; D uncertain. The germline gives CDR1 MNHEY, CDR2 SVGAGI. The CDR3 has 15 amino acids. V lost 0 bases and J lost 1, with 8 bases in between. The CDR3 loop reads CASSYSYGGTDTQYF. CDR3 coding DNA: TGTGCCAGCAGTTACTCGTATGGGGGCACAGATACGCAGTATTTT.

Of note for this clone: In the same sample, other DNA sequences code for this CDR3. The rearrangement links TRBV5-1 to TRBJ1-1; maybe TRBD1 (6 bases). V was clipped by 0 bases and J by 2 bases, with 8 bases between them. The CDR3 spans 14 residues. Germline V gene sequence: CDR1 SGHRS, CDR2 YFSETQ. CDR3 coding DNA: TGCGCCAGCAGCTTGGAGGGACAAAACACTGAAGCTTTCTTT. Residues: CASSLEGQNTEAFF.

This chain connects TRBV2 to TRBJ1-2; 9 bases fit TRBD1. Germline assignment: CDR1 SNHLY and CDR2 FYNNEI. CDR3 size: 15 residues. Trimming took 5 bases from V and 7 from J; bases not matched to a gene: 11. The CDR3 nucleotides read TGTGCCAGCAGTTCTCTTCGGACAGGGGACGGTGGCTACACCTTC. It codes for CASSSLRTGDGGYTF.

This chain joins TRBV19 and TRBJ1-1, with TRBD1 matching over 10 bases. J gave up 2 bases and V 4 bases, and 7 bases lay outside the gene matches. Germline assignment: CDR1 LNHDA and CDR2 SQIVND (reference sequence). This CDR3 is built from 16 residues. The CDR3 DNA follows: TGTGCCAGTAGTACCCGGGACAGGGGCTACAACACTGAAGCTTTCTTT. Translated: CASSTRDRGYNTEAFF. The whole variable domain, filled in from reference TRBV19 and TRBJ1-1, reads DGGITQSPKYLFRKEGQNVTLSCEQNLNHDAMYWYRQDPGQGLRLIYYSQIVNDFQKGDIAEGYSVSREKKESFPLTVTSAQKNPTAFYLCASSTRDRGYNTEAFFGQGTRLTVV.

This clone was found a few times. The V gene is TRBV5-1, the J gene TRBJ2-5; a possible D gene is TRBD2 (5 bases). This CDR3 has 14 residues. V was shortened by 4 bases and J by 1 base, with 11 bases between the two germline ends. Germline CDR1 reads SGHRS; CDR2 reads YFSETQ. The CDR3 coding sequence is TGCGCCAGCAGCGTTGGCGGGTTCCAAGAGACCCAGTACTTC. Amino acids: CASSVGGFQETQYF.

The V call is TRBV9, the J call TRBJ2-4; 8 bases are a match to TRBD1. After removal of 4 bases from V and 3 bases from J, the junction contained 9 bases not matched to a gene. Per the germline V gene, CDR1 is SGDLS and CDR2 is YYNGEE. CDR3 length equals 16 residues. CDR3 bases: TGTGCCAGCAGCCCCTACAGGGGGGAGGTCAAAAACATTCAGTACTTC. This encodes CASSPYRGEVKNIQYF.

This chain uses TRBV7-8 with TRBJ2-3, with 7 bases matching TRBD2. With V trimmed by 5 bases and J by 4 bases, 9 bases remained unmatched. CDR3 length: 15 amino acids. Germline CDR1 SGHVS, CDR2 FQNEAQ. The CDR3 bases are TGTGCCAGCAGCCCGCGCCTGCGGGAGTCAGATACGCAGTATTTT. Protein sequence: CASSPRLRESDTQYF.

In its sample, this clone was seen once. The chain uses TRBV9 and TRBJ1-1, with 9 bases that match TRBD1. V gave up 4 bases and J gave up 5 bases; unmatched junction bases: 6. CDR3 size: 14 residues. Germline CDR1 reads SGDLS; CDR2 reads YYNGEE. The CDR3, as DNA: TGTGCCAGCAGCCCGCTGACAGGGGGAACTGAAGCTTTCTTT. Protein sequence: CASSPLTGGTEAFF. Based on the CDR3 plus reference TRBV9 and TRBJ1-1, the full variable domain is DSGVTQTPKHLITATGQRVTLRCSPRSGDLSVYWYQQSLDQGLQFLIQYYNGEERAKGNILERFSAQQFPDLHSELNLSSLELGDSALYFCASSPLTGGTEAFFGQGTRLTVV.

The chain carries TRBV5-1 and TRBJ1-1, with TRBD1 matching 7 bases. V lost 1 base to trimming and J lost 0 bases; unmatched junction nucleotides: 6. Germline assignment: CDR1 SGHRS and CDR2 YFSETQ. The length of the CDR3 is 16 residues. The CDR3 region has the DNA TGCGCCAGCAGCTTGACGGCAGGGGGTATGAACACTGAAGCTTTCTTT. Amino acids: CASSLTAGGMNTEAFF.

The rearrangement joins TRBV7-2 to TRBJ2-5, with D uncertain. Germline CDR1 is SGHTA and CDR2 is FQGNSA. This CDR3 comprises 12 residues. V lost 5 bases to trimming and J lost 8 bases, with 12 bases between them. The CDR3 DNA is TGTGCCAGCAGCCCGGCGGCTTCCACCCAGTACTTC. Its translation: CASSPAASTQYF.

The rearrangement uses TRBV28 and TRBJ2-7, with D possibly being TRBD2 (6 bases). This CDR3 has 14 amino acids. V lost 6 bases and J lost 1, with 13 bases in between. The germline V gene encodes CDR1 MDHEN and CDR2 SYDVKM. DNA of the CDR3: TGTGCCAGCAGGGAGCGGGCACCGTCCTACGAGCAGTACTTC. Protein: CASRERAPSYEQYF.

This chain's CDR3 is CASSPLTSGTYNEQFF. In nucleotides, the CDR3 is TGTGCCAGCTCACCACTAACTAGCGGCACCTACAATGAGCAGTTCTTC. V usage is TRBV18 and J usage is TRBJ2-1; 8 nucleotides align to TRBD2. The CDR3 consists of 16 residues. CDR1 KGHSH and CDR2 LQKENI come from the germline V gene. V gave up 1 base and J gave up 2 bases; unmatched junction bases: 4.

The chain employs TRBV7-3 and TRBJ2-1, with a possible D match to TRBD1 (5 bases). This CDR3 region has 14 residues. Germline V gives CDR1 SGHTA, CDR2 FQGTGA. V lost 5 bases, J lost 3 bases, and 11 bases lay in between. CDR3 sequence: CASSPQGSYNEQFF. The CDR3 nucleotides read TGTGCCAGCAGCCCCCAGGGCAGCTACAATGAGCAGTTCTTC.

This chain uses TRBV6-5 with TRBJ1-5; 7 bases fit TRBD1. This CDR3 comprises 14 residues. The trim removed 8 bases at V and 3 bases at J, leaving 7 bases unmatched. Looked up from germline, CDR1 is MNHEY and CDR2 is SVGAGI. The CDR3 is CASARQGDNQPQHF. CDR3 DNA: TGTGCCAGCGCAAGACAGGGAGACAATCAGCCCCAGCATTTT.

This chain joins TRBV4-2 and TRBJ1-6; TRBD1 agrees at 7 bases. This CDR3 is 14 amino acids long. Looked up from germline, CDR1 is LGHNA and CDR2 is YNFKEQ. Trimming cost V 5 bases and J 9 bases; bases outside gene matches: 7. CDR3 bases: TGTGCCAGCAGCGCTGGACAGGAGAGTTCACCCCTCCACTTT. It translates to CASSAGQESSPLHF.

The rearrangement uses TRBV19 and TRBJ2-3; D is unresolved. CDR3 length: 15 residues. Per germline, CDR1 LNHDA and CDR2 SQIVND (reference sequence). V dropped 0 bases and J dropped 2 bases, with 9 bases sitting between them. This chain's CDR3 is CASSIETGITDTQYF. The CDR3 DNA is TGTGCCAGTAGTATAGAGACTGGAATCACAGATACGCAGTATTTT.

The V call is TRBV5-4, the J call TRBJ2-2; 7 nucleotides line up with TRBD1. The CDR3 extends over 16 amino acids. The trim removed 4 bases at V and 0 bases at J, leaving 6 bases unmatched. Per germline, CDR1 SGHNT and CDR2 YYREEE (reference sequence). The CDR3 loop reads CASSPRGSANTGELFF. The CDR3 coding sequence is TGTGCCAGCAGCCCCAGGGGGAGCGCGAACACCGGGGAGCTGTTTTTT.

J is TRBJ1-2 and V is TRBV2; D not certain. The germline V gene encodes CDR1 SNHLY and CDR2 FYNNEI. The ends were cut back, 5 bases at V and 4 bases at J, with 11 bases in the middle. This CDR3 is built from 13 residues. The DNA for the CDR3 is TGTGCCAGCAGTCTTCAGCCGGGCTATGGCTACACCTTC. This sequence encodes CASSLQPGYGYTF.

This clone came up many times. This sequence joins TRBV7-7 and TRBJ2-1; 7 positions agree with TRBD2. V lost 1 base to trimming and J lost 5 bases; unmatched junction nucleotides: 2. The CDR3 sequence is 14 residues long. CDR1 is SSHAT and CDR2 is FNYEAQ in the germline V gene (reference sequence). The CDR3 coding sequence is TGTGCCAGCAGCTTAGATCGGGAGGACAATGAGCAGTTCTTC. It translates to CASSLDREDNEQFF.